This is a list of T cell receptor beta chains from one sample in a study of CD8 T cells in Susac syndrome. TCRdb re-analysed the immunoSEQ multiplex PCR reads in MiXCR, keeping a single row per CDR3 protein. The data contain 25,000 to 35,000 distinct CDR3 sequences, around 95% of them singletons. Sequenced material: CD8+ T cells from PBMCs. These receptors originate from a human donor in good health. The CDR3 runs from the conserved cysteine through the conserved F or W. Fields, in order: CDR3 length, V gene, J gene, D gene, CDR3 protein, CDR3 DNA. A D gene is named only where the DNA matches it firmly.

16	TRBV3-1	TRBJ2-7	NA	CASSQDRIGGRYEQYF	TGTGCCAGCAGCCAAGATCGGATCGGGGGACGGTACGAGCAGTACTTC
20	TRBV6-2/TRBV6-3	TRBJ2-6	NA	CASSSYGWRTESSGANVLTF	TGTGCCAGCAGTAGTTATGGCTGGCGGACGGAGTCATCTGGGGCCAACGTCCTGACTTTC
16	TRBV12-5	TRBJ2-1	NA	CASGLGQGSFYNEQFF	TGTGCTAGTGGTTTGGGGCAGGGAAGCTTCTACAATGAGCAGTTCTTC
15	TRBV6-5	TRBJ2-2	NA	CASSLEAGNPGELFF	TGTGCCAGCAGCCTGGAAGCAGGAAACCCCGGGGAGCTGTTTTTT
15	TRBV7-9	TRBJ1-1	TRBD1	CASSPTGGLNTEAFF	TGTGCCAGCAGCCCGACAGGGGGATTGAACACTGAAGCTTTCTTT
13	TRBV20-1	TRBJ1-1	NA	CSARGRGDTEAFF	TGCAGTGCTAGAGGTCGGGGGGACACTGAAGCTTTCTTT
15	TRBV5-6	TRBJ2-3	TRBD2	CASSLTSGDTDTQYF	TGTGCCAGCAGCTTGACTAGCGGGGACACAGATACGCAGTATTTT
16	TRBV6-2/TRBV6-3	TRBJ2-7	NA	CASTSPGAASSYEQYF	TGTGCCAGCACATCGCCGGGGGCGGCGAGCTCCTACGAGCAGTACTTC
14	TRBV4-3	TRBJ2-7	TRBD2	CASSPGLTYYEQYF	TGCGCCAGCAGCCCGGGACTAACCTACTACGAGCAGTACTTC
17	TRBV7-2	TRBJ2-3	NA	CASSEVWALPPADTQYF	TGTGCCAGCAGCGAGGTGTGGGCTCTCCCCCCCGCAGATACGCAGTATTTT
12	TRBV27	TRBJ1-2	TRBD1	CASSYRGNGYTF	TGTGCCAGCAGTTACAGGGGAAATGGCTACACCTTC
14	TRBV6-2/TRBV6-3	TRBJ1-1	TRBD1	CATSSWDSGGEAFF	TGTGCCACCAGTTCATGGGACAGTGGAGGTGAAGCTTTCTTT
16	TRBV27	TRBJ2-2	NA	CASSNPPGEYTGELFF	TGTGCCAGCAGTAACCCCCCAGGGGAATACACCGGGGAGCTGTTTTTT
13	TRBV12-3/TRBV12-4	TRBJ1-4	NA	CASRQASNEKLFF	TGTGCCAGCAGACAGGCCTCTAATGAAAAACTGTTTTTT
14	TRBV7-9	TRBJ2-5	NA	CASSFGASQETQYF	TGTGCCAGCAGCTTCGGTGCTAGCCAAGAGACCCAGTACTTC
14	TRBV15	TRBJ1-5	NA	CATSDSHLNQPQHF	TGTGCCACATCGGACTCTCACCTAAATCAGCCCCAGCATTTT
13	TRBV2	TRBJ2-5	NA	CASSPERQETQYF	TGTGCCAGCAGCCCTGAGCGCCAAGAGACCCAGTACTTC
17	TRBV4-3	TRBJ1-3	NA	CASSQDQTGTFGNTIYF	TGCGCCAGCAGCCAAGACCAAACAGGGACGTTTGGAAACACCATATATTTT
14	TRBV5-6	TRBJ2-3	NA	CASTPAGFTDTQYF	TGTGCCAGCACCCCGGCAGGGTTCACAGATACGCAGTATTTT